Detailed here is one T cell receptor (beta chain). V lost 0 bases, J lost 2 bases, and 4 bases stayed unmatched. Per germline, CDR1 SGHAT and CDR2 FQNNGV. The CDR3 has 15 residues. Regarding treatment: some 20 received Ad26.COV2.S at low or high dose, single or two shots; 5 received placebo; per-sample allocation not given. All samples were drawn on day 63, counting from the first vaccine or placebo injection. The sample originates from a study of Ad26.COV2.S vaccination and SARS-CoV-2 variants. Sequenced by immunoSEQ multiplex PCR; TCRdb stores in-frame clones only, minus some. Of hundreds of thousands of clones in the sample, about 88% were seen once.

The TCR originated in a person aged 18 to 59 who received the Ad26.COV2.S COVID-19 vaccine or a placebo. Material: peripheral blood, obtained in a trial of Ad26.COV2.S vaccine versus placebo. This rearrangement joins TRBV11-2 to TRBJ2-7; 7 bases agree with TRBD1. CDR3 coding DNA: TGTGCCAGCAGCTTAGAGGACAGGAGAACCTACGAGCAGTACTTC. Protein product: CASSLEDRRTYEQYF.